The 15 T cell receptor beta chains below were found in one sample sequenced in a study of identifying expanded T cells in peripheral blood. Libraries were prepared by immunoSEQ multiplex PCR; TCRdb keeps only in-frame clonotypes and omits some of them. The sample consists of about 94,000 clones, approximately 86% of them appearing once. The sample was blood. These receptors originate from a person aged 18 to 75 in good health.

The CDR3 sequence: CASQGVGSTDTQYF. In DNA form, the CDR3 reads TGTGCCAGCCAGGGGGTCGGTAGCACAGATACGCAGTATTTT. The genes are TRBV5-5 and TRBJ2-3, with 7 nucleotides matching TRBD1. In germline, CDR1 is SGHKS, CDR2 YYEKEE (reference sequence). Germline trimming cut 7 bases from V and 0 bases from J; bases unmatched to any gene: 5. The CDR3 has 14 amino acids.

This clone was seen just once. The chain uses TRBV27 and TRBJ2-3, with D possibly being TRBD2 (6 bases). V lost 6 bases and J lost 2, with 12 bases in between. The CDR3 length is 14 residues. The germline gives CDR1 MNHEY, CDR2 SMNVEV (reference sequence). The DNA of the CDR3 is TGTGCCAGCAGCCGGGGGTTTGCCACAGATACGCAGTATTTT. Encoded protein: CASSRGFATDTQYF.

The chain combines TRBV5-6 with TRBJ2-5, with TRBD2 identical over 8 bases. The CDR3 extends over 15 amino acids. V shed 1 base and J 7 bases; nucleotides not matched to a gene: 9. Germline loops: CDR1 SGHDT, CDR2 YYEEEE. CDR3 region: CASSLSGGPKGTQYF. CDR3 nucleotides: TGTGCCAGCAGCTTGTCGGGAGGGCCCAAAGGGACCCAGTACTTC.

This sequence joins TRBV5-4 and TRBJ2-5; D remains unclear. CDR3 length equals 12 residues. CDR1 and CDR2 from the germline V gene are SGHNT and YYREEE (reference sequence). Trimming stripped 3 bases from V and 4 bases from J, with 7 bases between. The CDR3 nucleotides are TGTGCCAGCAGCTACGATGGAGAGACCCAGTACTTC. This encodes CASSYDGETQYF.

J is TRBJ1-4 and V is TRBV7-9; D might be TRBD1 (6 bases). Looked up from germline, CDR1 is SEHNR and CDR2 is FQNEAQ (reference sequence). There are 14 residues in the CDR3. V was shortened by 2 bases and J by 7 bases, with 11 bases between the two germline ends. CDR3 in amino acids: CASSLSGAGEKLFF. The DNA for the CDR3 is TGTGCCAGCAGCTTATCAGGGGCCGGTGAAAAACTGTTTTTT.

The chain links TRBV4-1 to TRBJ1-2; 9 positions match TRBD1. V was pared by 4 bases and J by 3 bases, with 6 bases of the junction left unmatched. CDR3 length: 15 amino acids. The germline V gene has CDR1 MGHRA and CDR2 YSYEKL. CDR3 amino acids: CASSRVGQGDYGYTF. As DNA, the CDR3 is TGCGCCAGCAGCCGCGTGGGACAGGGCGACTATGGCTACACCTTC.

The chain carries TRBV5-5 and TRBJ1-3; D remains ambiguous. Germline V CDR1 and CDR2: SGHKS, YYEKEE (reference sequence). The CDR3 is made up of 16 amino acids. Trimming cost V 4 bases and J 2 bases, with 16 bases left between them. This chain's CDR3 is CASSLGVGSAGNTIYF. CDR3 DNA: TGTGCCAGCAGCCTCGGTGTAGGGTCGGCTGGAAACACCATATATTTT.

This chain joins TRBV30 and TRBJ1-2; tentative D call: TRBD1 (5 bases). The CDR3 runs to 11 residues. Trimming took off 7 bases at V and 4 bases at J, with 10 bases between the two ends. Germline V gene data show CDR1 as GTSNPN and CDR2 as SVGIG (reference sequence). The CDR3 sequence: CASHGGYGYTF. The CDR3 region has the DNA TGTGCCTCCCACGGGGGCTATGGCTACACCTTC.

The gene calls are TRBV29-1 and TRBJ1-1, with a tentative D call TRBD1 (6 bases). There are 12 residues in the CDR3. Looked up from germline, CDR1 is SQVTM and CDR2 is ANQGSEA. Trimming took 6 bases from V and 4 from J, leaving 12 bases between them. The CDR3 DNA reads TGCAGCGTGCGGATACAGGGCACTGAAGCTTTCTTT. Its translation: CSVRIQGTEAFF.

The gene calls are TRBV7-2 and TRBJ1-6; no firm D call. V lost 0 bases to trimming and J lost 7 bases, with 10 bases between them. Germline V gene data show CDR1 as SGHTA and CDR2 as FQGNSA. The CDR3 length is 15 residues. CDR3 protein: CASSLAWVRNSPLHF. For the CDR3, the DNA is TGTGCCAGCAGCTTAGCGTGGGTGAGGAATTCACCCCTCCACTTT.

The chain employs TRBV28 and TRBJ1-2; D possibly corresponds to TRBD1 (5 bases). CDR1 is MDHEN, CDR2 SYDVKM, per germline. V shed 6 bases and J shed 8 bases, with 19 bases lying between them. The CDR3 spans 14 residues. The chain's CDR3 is CASRPGTREKGYTF. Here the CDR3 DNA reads TGTGCCAGCAGACCTGGGACGCGCGAAAAAGGCTACACCTTC.

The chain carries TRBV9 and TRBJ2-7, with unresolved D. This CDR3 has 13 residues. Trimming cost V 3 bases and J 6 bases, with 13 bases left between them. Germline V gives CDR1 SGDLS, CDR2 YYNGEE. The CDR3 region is CASSASGRGEQYF. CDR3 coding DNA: TGTGCCAGCAGCGCGTCCGGACGAGGCGAGCAGTACTTC.

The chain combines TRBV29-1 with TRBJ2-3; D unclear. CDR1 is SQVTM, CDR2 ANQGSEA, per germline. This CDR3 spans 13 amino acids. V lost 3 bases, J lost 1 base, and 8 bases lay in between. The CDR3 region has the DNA TGCAGCGTTGACGCAGTGGGCACAGATACGCAGTATTTT. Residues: CSVDAVGTDTQYF.

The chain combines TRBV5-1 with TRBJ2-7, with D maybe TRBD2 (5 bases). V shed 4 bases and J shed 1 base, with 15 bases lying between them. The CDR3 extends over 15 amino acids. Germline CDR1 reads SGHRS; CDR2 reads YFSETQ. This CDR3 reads CASSLSTSISYEQYF. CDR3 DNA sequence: TGCGCCAGCAGCCTCTCTACTAGTATTTCCTACGAGCAGTACTTC.

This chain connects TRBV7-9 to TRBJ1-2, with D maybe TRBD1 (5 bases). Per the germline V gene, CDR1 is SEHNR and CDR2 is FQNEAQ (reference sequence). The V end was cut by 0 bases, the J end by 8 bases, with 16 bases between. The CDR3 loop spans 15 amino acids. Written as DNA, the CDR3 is TGTGCCAGCAGCTTAGCGTTTCGGGGCCTAGTAGGCTACACCTTC. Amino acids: CASSLAFRGLVGYTF.